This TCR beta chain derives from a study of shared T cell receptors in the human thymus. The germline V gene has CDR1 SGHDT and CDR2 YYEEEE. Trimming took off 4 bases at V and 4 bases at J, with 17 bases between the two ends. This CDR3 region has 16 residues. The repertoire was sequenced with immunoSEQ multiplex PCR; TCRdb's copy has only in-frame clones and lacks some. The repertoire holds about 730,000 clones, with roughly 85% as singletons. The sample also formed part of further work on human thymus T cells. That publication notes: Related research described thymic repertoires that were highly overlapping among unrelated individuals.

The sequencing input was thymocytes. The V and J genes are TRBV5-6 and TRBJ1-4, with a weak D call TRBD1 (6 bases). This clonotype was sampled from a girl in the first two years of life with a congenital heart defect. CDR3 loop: CASSKKRTALNEKLFF. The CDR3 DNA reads TGTGCCAGCAGCAAAAAAAGGACAGCTCTTAATGAAAAACTGTTTTTT.